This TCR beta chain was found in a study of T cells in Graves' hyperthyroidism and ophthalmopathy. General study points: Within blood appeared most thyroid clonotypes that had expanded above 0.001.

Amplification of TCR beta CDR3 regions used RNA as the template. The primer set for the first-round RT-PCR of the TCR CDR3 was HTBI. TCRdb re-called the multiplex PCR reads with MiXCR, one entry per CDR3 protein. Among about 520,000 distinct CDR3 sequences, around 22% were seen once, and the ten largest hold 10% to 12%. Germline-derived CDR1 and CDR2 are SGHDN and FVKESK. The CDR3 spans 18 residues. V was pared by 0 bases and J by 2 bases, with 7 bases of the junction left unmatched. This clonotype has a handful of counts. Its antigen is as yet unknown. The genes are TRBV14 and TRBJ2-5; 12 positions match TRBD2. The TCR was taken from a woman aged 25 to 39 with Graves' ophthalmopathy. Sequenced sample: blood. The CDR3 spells CASSQDRGLAGGQETQYF. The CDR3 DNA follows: TGTGCCAGCAGCCAAGATCGGGGGCTAGCGGGGGGGCAAGAGACCCAGTACTTC.